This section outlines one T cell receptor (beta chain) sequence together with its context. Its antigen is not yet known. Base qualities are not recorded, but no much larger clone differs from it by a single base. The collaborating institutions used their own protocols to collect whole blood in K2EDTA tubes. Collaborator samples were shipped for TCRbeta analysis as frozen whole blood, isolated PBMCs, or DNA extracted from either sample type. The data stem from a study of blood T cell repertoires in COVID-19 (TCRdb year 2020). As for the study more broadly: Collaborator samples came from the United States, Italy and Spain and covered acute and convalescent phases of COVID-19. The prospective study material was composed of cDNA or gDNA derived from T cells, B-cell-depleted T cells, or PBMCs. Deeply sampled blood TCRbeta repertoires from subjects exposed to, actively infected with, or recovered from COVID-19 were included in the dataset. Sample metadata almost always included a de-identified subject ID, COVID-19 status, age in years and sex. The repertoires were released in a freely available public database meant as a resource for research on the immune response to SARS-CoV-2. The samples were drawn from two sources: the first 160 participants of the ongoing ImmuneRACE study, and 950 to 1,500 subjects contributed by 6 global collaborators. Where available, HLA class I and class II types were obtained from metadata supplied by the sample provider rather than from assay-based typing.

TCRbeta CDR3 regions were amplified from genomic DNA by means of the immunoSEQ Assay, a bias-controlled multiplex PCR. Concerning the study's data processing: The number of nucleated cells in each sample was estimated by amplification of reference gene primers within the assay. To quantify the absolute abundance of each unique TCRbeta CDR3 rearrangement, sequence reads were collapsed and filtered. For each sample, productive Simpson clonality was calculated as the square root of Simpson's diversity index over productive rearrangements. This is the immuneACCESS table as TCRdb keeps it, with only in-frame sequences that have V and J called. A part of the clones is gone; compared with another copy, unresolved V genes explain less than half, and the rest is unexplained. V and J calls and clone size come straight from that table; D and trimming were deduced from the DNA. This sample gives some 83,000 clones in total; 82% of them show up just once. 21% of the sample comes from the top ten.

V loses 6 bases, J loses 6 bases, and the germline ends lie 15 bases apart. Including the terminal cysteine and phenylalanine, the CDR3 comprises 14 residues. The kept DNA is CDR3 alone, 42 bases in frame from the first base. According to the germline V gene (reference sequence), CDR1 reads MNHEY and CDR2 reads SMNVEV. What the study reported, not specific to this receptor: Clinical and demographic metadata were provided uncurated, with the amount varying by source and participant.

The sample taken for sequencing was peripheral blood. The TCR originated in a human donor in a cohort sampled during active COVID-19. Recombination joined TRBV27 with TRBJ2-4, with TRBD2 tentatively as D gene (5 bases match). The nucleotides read TGTGCCAGCAGGAGCGGTCGGTGGGGAAACATTCAGTACTTC. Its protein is CASRSGRWGNIQYF.